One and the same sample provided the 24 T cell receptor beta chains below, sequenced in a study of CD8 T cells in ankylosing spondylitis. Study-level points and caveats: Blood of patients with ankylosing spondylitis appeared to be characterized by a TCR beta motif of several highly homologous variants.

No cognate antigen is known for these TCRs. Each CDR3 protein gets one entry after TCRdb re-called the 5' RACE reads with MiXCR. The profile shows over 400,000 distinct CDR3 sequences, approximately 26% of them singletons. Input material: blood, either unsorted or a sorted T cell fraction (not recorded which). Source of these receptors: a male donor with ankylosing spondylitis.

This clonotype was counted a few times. DNA for the CDR3: TGTGCCAGCAGCTCGGTTGACAGGGATAATTCACCCCTCCACTTT. Residues: CASSSVDRDNSPLHF. The chain combines TRBV5-6 with TRBJ1-6; TRBD1 agrees at 7 bases. The CDR3 sequence is 15 residues long. CDR1 and CDR2 from the germline V gene are SGHDT and YYEEEE. J was trimmed by 5 bases and V by 3 bases; bases with no gene match: 5.

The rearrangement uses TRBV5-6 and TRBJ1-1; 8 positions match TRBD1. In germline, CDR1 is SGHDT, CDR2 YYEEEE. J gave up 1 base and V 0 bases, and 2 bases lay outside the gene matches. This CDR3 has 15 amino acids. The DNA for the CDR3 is TGTGCCAGCAGCTTGGGGACAGGGTGGAACACTGAAGCTTTCTTT. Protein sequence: CASSLGTGWNTEAFF.

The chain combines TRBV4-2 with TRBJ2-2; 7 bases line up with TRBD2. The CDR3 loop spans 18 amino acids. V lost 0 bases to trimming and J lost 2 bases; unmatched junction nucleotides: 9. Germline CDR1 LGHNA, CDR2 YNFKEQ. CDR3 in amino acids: CASSQDPIQRGNTGELFF. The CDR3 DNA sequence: TGTGCCAGCAGCCAAGACCCGATCCAGCGGGGAAACACCGGGGAGCTGTTTTTT.

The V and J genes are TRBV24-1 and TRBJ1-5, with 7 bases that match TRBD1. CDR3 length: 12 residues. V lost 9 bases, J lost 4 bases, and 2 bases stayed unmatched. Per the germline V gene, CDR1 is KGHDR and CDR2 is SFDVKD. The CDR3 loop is CATGGQNQPQHF. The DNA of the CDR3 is TGTGCCACCGGGGGACAGAATCAGCCCCAGCATTTT.

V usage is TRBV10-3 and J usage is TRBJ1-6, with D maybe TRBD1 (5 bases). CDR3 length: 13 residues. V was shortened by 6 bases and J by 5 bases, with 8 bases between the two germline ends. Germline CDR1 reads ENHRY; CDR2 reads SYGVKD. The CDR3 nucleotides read TGTGCCATCAGGACGGACAATAATTCACCCCTCCACTTT. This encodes CAIRTDNNSPLHF.

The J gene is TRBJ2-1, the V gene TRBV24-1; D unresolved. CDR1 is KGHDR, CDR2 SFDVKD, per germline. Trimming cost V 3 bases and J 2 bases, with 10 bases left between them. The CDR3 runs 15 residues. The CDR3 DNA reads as TGTGCCACCAGTGATCGGCATGTGCCCTACAATGAGCAGTTCTTC. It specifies CATSDRHVPYNEQFF.

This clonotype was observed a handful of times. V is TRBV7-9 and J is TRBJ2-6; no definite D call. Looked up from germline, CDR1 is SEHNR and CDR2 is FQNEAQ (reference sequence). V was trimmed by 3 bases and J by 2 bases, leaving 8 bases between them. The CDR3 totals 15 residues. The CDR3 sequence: CASSFPRTGANVLTF. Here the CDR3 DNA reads TGTGCCAGCAGCTTTCCTAGAACTGGGGCCAACGTCCTGACTTTC.

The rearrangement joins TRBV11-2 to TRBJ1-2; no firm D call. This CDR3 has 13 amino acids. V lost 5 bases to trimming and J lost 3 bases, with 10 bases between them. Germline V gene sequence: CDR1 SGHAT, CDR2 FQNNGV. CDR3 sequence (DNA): TGTGCCAGCAGCCGCTCAGGATACTATGGCTACACCTTC. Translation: CASSRSGYYGYTF.

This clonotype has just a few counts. The CDR3 sequence: CASSPDSREQYV. The CDR3 DNA follows: TGTGCCAGCAGTCCTGATAGTAGGGAGCAGTACGTC. The chain links TRBV12-3 or TRBV12-4 to TRBJ2-7; no firm D call. Trimming stripped 5 bases from V and 7 bases from J, with 12 bases between. This CDR3 comprises 12 residues.

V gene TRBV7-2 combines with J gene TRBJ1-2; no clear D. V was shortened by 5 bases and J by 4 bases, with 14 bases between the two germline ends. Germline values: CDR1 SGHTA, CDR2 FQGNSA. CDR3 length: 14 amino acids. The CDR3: CASSPAGRAYGYTF. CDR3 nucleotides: TGTGCCAGCAGCCCCGCCGGGAGAGCCTATGGCTACACCTTC.

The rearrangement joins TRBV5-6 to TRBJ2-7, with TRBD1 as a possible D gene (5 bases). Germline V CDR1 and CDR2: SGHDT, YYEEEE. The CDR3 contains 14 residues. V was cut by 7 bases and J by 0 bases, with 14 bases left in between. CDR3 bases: TGTGCCAGCGTAAGGGGCACCAGCTCCTACGAGCAGTACTTC. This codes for CASVRGTSSYEQYF.

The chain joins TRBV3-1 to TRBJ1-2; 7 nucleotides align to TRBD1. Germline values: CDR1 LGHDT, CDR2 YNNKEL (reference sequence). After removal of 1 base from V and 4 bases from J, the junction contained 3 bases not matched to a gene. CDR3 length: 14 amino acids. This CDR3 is CASSQVPGGYGYTF. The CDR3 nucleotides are TGTGCCAGCAGCCAAGTTCCAGGGGGCTATGGCTACACCTTC.

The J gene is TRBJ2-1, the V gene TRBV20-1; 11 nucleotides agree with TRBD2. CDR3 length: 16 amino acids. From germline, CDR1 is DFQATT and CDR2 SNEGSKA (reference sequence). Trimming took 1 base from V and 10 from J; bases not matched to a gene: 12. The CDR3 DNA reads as TGCAGTGCTAGAGGCGGACCGGGGCTAGCGGGAGGAGAGCAGTTCTTC. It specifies CSARGGPGLAGGEQFF.

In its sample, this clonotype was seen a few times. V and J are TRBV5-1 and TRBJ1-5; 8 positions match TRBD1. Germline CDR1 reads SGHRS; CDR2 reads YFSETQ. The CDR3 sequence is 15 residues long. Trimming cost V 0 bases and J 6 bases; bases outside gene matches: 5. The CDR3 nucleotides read TGCGCCAGCAGCTTGGATCAGGGGACAGGTCAGCCCCAGCATTTT. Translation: CASSLDQGTGQPQHF.

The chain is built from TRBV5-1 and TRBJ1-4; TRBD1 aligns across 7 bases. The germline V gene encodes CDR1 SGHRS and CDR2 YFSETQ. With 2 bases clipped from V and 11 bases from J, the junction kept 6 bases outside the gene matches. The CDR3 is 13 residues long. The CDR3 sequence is CASSLGQVGKLFF. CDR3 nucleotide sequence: TGCGCCAGCAGCTTAGGACAGGTCGGGAAACTGTTTTTT.

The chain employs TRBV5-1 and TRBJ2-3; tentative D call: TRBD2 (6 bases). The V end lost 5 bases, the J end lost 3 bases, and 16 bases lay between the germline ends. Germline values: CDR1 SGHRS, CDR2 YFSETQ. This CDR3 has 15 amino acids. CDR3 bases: TGCGCCAGCAGGGGGGGACCGCCGGTTACAGATACGCAGTATTTT. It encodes CASRGGPPVTDTQYF.

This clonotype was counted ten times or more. The CDR3 spells CASSLEGTGSKTQYF. The CDR3 DNA follows: TGCGCCAGCAGCTTGGAGGGGACAGGGTCAAAGACCCAGTACTTC. The chain joins TRBV5-1 to TRBJ2-5; 9 bases map to TRBD1. V gave up 0 bases and J gave up 6 bases; unmatched junction bases: 6. This CDR3 contains 15 residues. The germline gives CDR1 SGHRS, CDR2 YFSETQ.

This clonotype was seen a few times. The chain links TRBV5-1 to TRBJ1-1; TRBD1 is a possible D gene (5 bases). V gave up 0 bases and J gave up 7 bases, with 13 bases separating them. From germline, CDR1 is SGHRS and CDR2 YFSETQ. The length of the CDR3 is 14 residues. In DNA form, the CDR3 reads TGCGCCAGCAGCTTGGCTCGGGACCCCGTTGAAGCTTTCTTT. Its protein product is CASSLARDPVEAFF.

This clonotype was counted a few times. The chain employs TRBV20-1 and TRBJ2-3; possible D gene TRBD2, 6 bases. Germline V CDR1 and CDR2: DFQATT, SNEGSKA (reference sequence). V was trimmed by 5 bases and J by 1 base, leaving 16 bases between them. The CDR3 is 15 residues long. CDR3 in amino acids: CSAGMAGLGTDTQYF. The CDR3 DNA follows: TGCAGTGCTGGTATGGCGGGACTTGGCACAGATACGCAGTATTTT.

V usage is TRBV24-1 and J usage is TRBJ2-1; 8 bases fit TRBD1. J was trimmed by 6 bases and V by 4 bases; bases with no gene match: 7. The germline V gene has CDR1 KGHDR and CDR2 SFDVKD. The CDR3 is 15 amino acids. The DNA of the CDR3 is TGTGCCACCAGTGACCCGACAGGGGAGATCAATGAGCAGTTCTTC. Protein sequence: CATSDPTGEINEQFF.

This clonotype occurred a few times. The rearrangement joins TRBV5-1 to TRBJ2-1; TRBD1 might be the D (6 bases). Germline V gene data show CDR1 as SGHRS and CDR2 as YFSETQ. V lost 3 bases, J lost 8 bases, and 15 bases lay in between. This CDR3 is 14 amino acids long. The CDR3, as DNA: TGCGCCAGCAGCTATGGACAGTTAAGCGATGAGCAGTTCTTC. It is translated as CASSYGQLSDEQFF.

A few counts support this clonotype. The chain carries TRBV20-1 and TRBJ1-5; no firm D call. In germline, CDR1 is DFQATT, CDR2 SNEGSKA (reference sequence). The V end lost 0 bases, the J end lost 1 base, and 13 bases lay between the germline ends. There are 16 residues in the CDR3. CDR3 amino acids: CSARDEVGWSNQPQHF. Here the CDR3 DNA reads TGCAGTGCTAGAGATGAAGTAGGGTGGAGCAATCAGCCCCAGCATTTT.

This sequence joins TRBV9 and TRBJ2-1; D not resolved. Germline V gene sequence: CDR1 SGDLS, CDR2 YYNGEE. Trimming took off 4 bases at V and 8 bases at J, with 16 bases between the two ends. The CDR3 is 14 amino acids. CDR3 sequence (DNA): TGTGCCAGCAGCCCCCGGGCTTGGTTCGATGAGCAGTTCTTC. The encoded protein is CASSPRAWFDEQFF.

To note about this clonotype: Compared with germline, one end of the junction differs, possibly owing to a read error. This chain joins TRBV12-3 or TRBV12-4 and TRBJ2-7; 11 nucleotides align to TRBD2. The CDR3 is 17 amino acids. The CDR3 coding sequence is TGTGCCAGCAGTCTAGCGGGAGGTAAAGGGGGCTCCTACGAGCAGTACTTC. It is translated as CASSLAGGKGGSYEQYF.